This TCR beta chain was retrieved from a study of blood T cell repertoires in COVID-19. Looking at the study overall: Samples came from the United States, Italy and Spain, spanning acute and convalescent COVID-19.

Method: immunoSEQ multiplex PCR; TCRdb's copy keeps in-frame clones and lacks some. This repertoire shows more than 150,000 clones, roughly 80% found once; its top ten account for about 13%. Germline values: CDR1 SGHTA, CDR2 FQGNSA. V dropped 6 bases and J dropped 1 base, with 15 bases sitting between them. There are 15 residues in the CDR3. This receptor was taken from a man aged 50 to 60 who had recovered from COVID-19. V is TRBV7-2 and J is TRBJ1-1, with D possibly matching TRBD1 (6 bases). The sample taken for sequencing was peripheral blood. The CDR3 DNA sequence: TGTGCCAGCAGAGAGAGTTTAGGGGGGAACACTGAAGCTTTCTTT. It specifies CASRESLGGNTEAFF.